One sample yielded the 6 T cell receptor beta chains listed below, sequenced in a study of cytomegalovirus exposure and HLA in healthy donors. Amplification used 60 Vbeta primers and 13 Jbeta primers. Clones were read by immunoSEQ multiplex PCR, and TCRdb kept only the in-frame ones, dropping some. The sample lists about 140,000 clones, roughly four fifths occurring once. The sequenced material came from PBMCs. All receptors derive from a young man in good health and CMV-seropositive.

The chain has TRBV5-1 and TRBJ2-7, with 8 positions matching TRBD1. The CDR3 consists of 13 residues. V shed 7 bases and J 2 bases; nucleotides not matched to a gene: 5. Germline V gene lookup returns CDR1 SGHRS and CDR2 YFSETQ. CDR3 amino acids: CASADRATYEQYF. In DNA form, the CDR3 reads TGCGCCAGCGCGGACAGGGCTACCTACGAGCAGTACTTC.

The rearrangement joins TRBV6-5 to TRBJ1-2; D is unclear. V was trimmed by 2 bases and J by 3 bases, leaving 7 bases between them. The germline V gene encodes CDR1 MNHEY and CDR2 SVGAGI. This CDR3 region has 13 residues. CDR3 sequence: CASSYDGDYGYTF. The CDR3, as DNA: TGTGCCAGCAGTTACGACGGGGACTATGGCTACACCTTC.

The V gene is TRBV7-2, the J gene TRBJ1-5; tentatively, D is TRBD1 (5 bases). Looked up from germline, CDR1 is SGHTA and CDR2 is FQGNSA. V was pared by 1 base and J by 6 bases, with 13 bases between. This CDR3 is 15 amino acids long. The CDR3 region has the DNA TGTGCCAGCAGCTTAGGTCGGCAGGGTCTTCAGCCCCAGCATTTT. Its protein product is CASSLGRQGLQPQHF.

Only one count was recorded for this clone. The chain links TRBV19 to TRBJ2-1; D might be TRBD2 (6 bases). Deletions cut 3 bases from V and 0 bases from J, with 12 bases between. CDR3 size: 16 residues. Per germline, CDR1 LNHDA and CDR2 SQIVND (reference sequence). The DNA for the CDR3 is TGTGCCAGTAGTATCCTAGCGCCGAGCTCCTACAATGAGCAGTTCTTC. Amino acids: CASSILAPSSYNEQFF.

The V call is TRBV14, the J call TRBJ2-7; no clear D gene. The V gene lost 0 bases and the J gene lost 5 bases, with 11 bases spanning the gap. Germline CDR1 is SGHDN and CDR2 is FVKESK. The CDR3 has 14 amino acids. CDR3 loop: CASSQERHLHEQYF. The CDR3 region has the DNA TGTGCCAGCAGCCAAGAGAGGCACCTTCACGAGCAGTACTTC.

The chain uses TRBV30 and TRBJ1-5; no reliable D call. CDR1 is GTSNPN and CDR2 is SVGIG in the germline V gene (reference sequence). The CDR3 extends over 14 amino acids. Trimming left V 2 bases short and J 3 bases short, with 11 bases between. This CDR3 is CAWSTERPNQPQHF. The CDR3 coding sequence is TGTGCCTGGAGTACCGAGAGGCCCAATCAGCCCCAGCATTTT.